This entry lists 7 T cell receptor beta chains sequenced from one sample in a study of cytomegalovirus exposure and HLA in healthy donors. Amplification used 60 Vbeta primers and 13 Jbeta primers. The repertoire was sequenced with immunoSEQ multiplex PCR; TCRdb's copy has only in-frame clones and lacks some. The sample yields 130,000 or so clones, 65% to 80% seen once. Material: PBMCs. These receptors were taken from a young woman in good health and CMV-seronegative.

The rearrangement joins TRBV18 to TRBJ1-1, with D possibly matching TRBD1 (6 bases). Germline CDR1 KGHSH, CDR2 LQKENI. CDR3 size: 14 residues. V was pared by 2 bases and J by 1 base, with 8 bases between. For the CDR3, the DNA is TGTGCCAGCTCACCAGGGGGCGCGAACACTGAAGCTTTCTTT. Amino acid sequence: CASSPGGANTEAFF.

V usage is TRBV7-6 and J usage is TRBJ1-5, with D perhaps matching TRBD1 (6 bases). Trimming removed 2 bases at V and 2 bases at J, with 10 bases between. The CDR3 spans 15 residues. CDR1 SGHVS and CDR2 FNYEAQ come from the germline V gene. CDR3: CASSLIGGGNQPQHF. CDR3 coding DNA: TGTGCCAGCAGCTTAATAGGGGGTGGCAATCAGCCCCAGCATTTT. Using reference TRBV7-6 and TRBJ1-5 for the parts outside the CDR3, the full variable domain is GAGVSQSPRYKVTKRGQDVALRCDPISGHVSLYWYRQALGQGPEFLTYFNYEAQQDKSGLPNDRFSAERPEGSISTLTIQRTEQRDSAMYRCASSLIGGGNQPQHFGDGTRLSIL.

V usage is TRBV4-2 and J usage is TRBJ2-1; D is ambiguous. The CDR3 has 13 residues. Germline CDR1 reads LGHNA; CDR2 reads YNFKEQ. V was trimmed by 5 bases and J by 10 bases, leaving 15 bases between them. CDR3 sequence reads: CASSKGELPEQFF. The CDR3, as DNA: TGTGCCAGCAGCAAAGGTGAGCTTCCCGAGCAGTTCTTC.

This clone occurred a few times. The chain uses TRBV18 and TRBJ2-7, with 9 bases that match TRBD1. Per the germline V gene, CDR1 is KGHSH and CDR2 is LQKENI. The CDR3 is 14 residues long. Losses at the gene ends were 2 bases for V and 1 base for J; bases not matched to a gene: 0. This CDR3 reads CASSPGQGSYEQYF. CDR3 DNA: TGTGCCAGCTCACCAGGACAGGGGTCCTACGAGCAGTACTTC. Supplemented by reference TRBV18 and TRBJ2-7, the full variable domain reads NAGVMQNPRHLVRRRGQEARLRCSPMKGHSHVYWYRQLPEEGLKFMVYLQKENIIDESGMPKERFSAEFPKEGPSILRIQQVVRGDSAAYFCASSPGQGSYEQYFGPGTRLTVT.

The V and J genes are TRBV5-1 and TRBJ1-3; D might be TRBD1 (6 bases). The germline gives CDR1 SGHRS, CDR2 YFSETQ. V lost 5 bases and J 1 base, leaving 13 bases between the germline ends. The CDR3 extends over 15 amino acids. CDR3 DNA sequence: TGCGCCAGCAGTTCCTTACAGGGTTCTGGAAACACCATATATTTT. This encodes CASSSLQGSGNTIYF. The full variable domain, with the rest looked up from reference TRBV5-1 and TRBJ1-3, is KAGVTQTPRYLIKTRGQQVTLSCSPISGHRSVSWYQQTPGQGLQFLFEYFSETQRNKGNFPGRFSGRQFSNSRSEMNVSTLELGDSALYLCASSSLQGSGNTIYFGEGSWLTVV.

This chain joins TRBV7-6 and TRBJ1-1, with TRBD1 matching 8 bases. This CDR3 has 13 residues. After removal of 3 bases from V and 5 bases from J, the junction contained 2 bases not matched to a gene. Germline V gene sequence: CDR1 SGHVS, CDR2 FNYEAQ. CDR3 protein: CASSLGTGTEAFF. The CDR3 DNA reads TGTGCCAGCAGCTTGGGGACAGGAACTGAAGCTTTCTTT. Drawing the rest from reference TRBV7-6 and TRBJ1-1, the complete variable domain is GAGVSQSPRYKVTKRGQDVALRCDPISGHVSLYWYRQALGQGPEFLTYFNYEAQQDKSGLPNDRFSAERPEGSISTLTIQRTEQRDSAMYRCASSLGTGTEAFFGQGTRLTVV.

This clone has a single count. A junction boundary mismatches the germline segment, possibly from a read error. This rearrangement joins TRBV7-2 to TRBJ2-1; 10 bases are a match to TRBD2. This CDR3 has 13 amino acids. Germline values: CDR1 SGHTA, CDR2 FQGNSA. The CDR3 DNA reads as TGTGCCAGCAGCCTAGCGGGAGTTAGGGAGCAGTTCTTC. Protein: CASSLAGVREQFF. Full variable domain (rest looked up from reference TRBV7-2 and TRBJ2-1): GAGVSQSPSNKVTEKGKDVELRCDPISGHTALYWYRQSLGQGLEFLIYFQGNSAPDKSGLPSDRFSAERTGGSVSTLTIQRTQQEDSAVYLCASSLAGVREQFFGPGTRLTVL.